Following are 5 T cell receptor beta chains from one sample sequenced in a study of response to subunit inactivated influenza vaccine. TCRdb used MiXCR to reprocess the RT-PCR reads, holding one entry per CDR3 protein. This table has roughly 780,000 distinct CDR3 sequences, less than 20% appearing once. The sequencing used PBMCs from blood, collected more than 4 days after vaccination. Receptors originate from a man in his forties or fifties who received an inactivated influenza vaccine.

This clonotype occurred a few times. The V and J genes are TRBV29-1 and TRBJ1-2, with TRBD1 matching 7 bases. Germline-derived CDR1 and CDR2 are SQVTM and ANQGSEA. J was trimmed by 4 bases and V by 4 bases; bases with no gene match: 6. CDR3 size: 13 residues. The CDR3 DNA is TGCAGCGTTGGACCACGGGACAGCTATGGCTACACCTTC. It specifies CSVGPRDSYGYTF.

This clonotype turned up a few times. The V call is TRBV7-8, the J call TRBJ2-7; 7 bases are shared with TRBD2. The CDR3 is made up of 16 amino acids. The V and J ends lost 1 base and 3 bases, in that order; junction bases with no gene match: 9. CDR1 and CDR2 (germline): SGHVS, FQNEAQ. Here the CDR3 DNA reads TGTGCCAGCAGCTTAGAACAGCGGGGCAACCACTACGAGCAGTACTTC. Amino acid sequence: CASSLEQRGNHYEQYF.

This clonotype was seen a few times. The chain employs TRBV6-2 or TRBV6-3 and TRBJ2-7; maybe TRBD1 (5 bases). The length of the CDR3 is 14 residues. Germline CDR1 and CDR2: MNHEY and SVGEGT. V lost 0 bases, J lost 8 bases, and 14 bases lay in between. In DNA, the CDR3 is TGTGCCAGCAGTTACTCATCGACAGATATTCAGCAGTACTTC. Translating gives CASSYSSTDIQQYF.

This clonotype was detected a few times. The CDR3 loop reads CASRLTSGVAKNIQYF. DNA of the CDR3: TGTGCCAGCAGGCTGACTAGCGGGGTCGCCAAAAACATTCAGTACTTC. This chain links TRBV12-3 or TRBV12-4 with TRBJ2-4, with 11 bases matching TRBD2. Trimming at V came to 6 bases and at J to 1 base, leaving 5 bases not matched to a gene. There are 16 residues in the CDR3.

The V call is TRBV10-1, the J call TRBJ2-2; D gene uncertain. V dropped 4 bases and J dropped 8 bases, with 11 bases sitting between them. The CDR3 spans 13 residues. CDR1 is WNHNN and CDR2 is SYGVQD in the germline V gene (reference sequence). Here the CDR3 reads CASSADGRGELFF. DNA for the CDR3: TGCGCCAGCAGTGCCGATGGTCGGGGGGAGCTGTTTTTT.